This T cell receptor (beta chain) was sequenced for a study of blood T cell repertoires in COVID-19. Across the whole study: Specimens from acute and convalescent COVID-19 originated in the United States, Italy and Spain. The cDNA or gDNA used as material had been derived from T cells, B-cell-depleted T cells, or PBMCs.

In the authors' methods: Reference gene primers were amplified, and this amplification served to estimate nucleated cell counts. Sequenced by immunoSEQ multiplex PCR; TCRdb stores in-frame clones only, minus some. The V and J calls and clone size are taken from that table; D and trimming were inferred from the DNA. The sample lists fewer than 120,000 clones; approximately 90% were seen once. J was trimmed by 4 bases and V by 6 bases; bases with no gene match: 9. The germline gives CDR1 KGHSH, CDR2 LQKENI. The CDR3 contains 16 residues. This clonotype was obtained from a woman in her fifties or sixties with acute or convalescent COVID-19. Material: peripheral blood. The chain links TRBV18 to TRBJ1-2, with 12 bases aligning to TRBD1. The CDR3 is CASSTTGTGGGYGYTF. The CDR3 DNA reads TGTGCCAGCTCCACCACCGGGACAGGGGGCGGCTATGGCTACACCTTC.